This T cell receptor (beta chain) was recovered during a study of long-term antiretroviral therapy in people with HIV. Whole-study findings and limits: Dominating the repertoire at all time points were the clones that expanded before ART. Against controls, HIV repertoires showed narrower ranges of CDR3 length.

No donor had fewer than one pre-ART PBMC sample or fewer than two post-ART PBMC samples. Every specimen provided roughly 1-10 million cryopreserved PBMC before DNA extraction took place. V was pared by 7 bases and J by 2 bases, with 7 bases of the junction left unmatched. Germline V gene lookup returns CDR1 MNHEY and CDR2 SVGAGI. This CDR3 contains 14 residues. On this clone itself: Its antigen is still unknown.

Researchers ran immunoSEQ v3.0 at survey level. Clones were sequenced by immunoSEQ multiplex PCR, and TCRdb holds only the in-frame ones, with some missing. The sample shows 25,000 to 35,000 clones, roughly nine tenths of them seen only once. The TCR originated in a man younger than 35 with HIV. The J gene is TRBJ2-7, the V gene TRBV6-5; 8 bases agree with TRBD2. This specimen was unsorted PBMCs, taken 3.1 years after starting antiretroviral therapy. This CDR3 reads CASKILAVAYEQYF. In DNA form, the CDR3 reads TGTGCCAGCAAGATACTAGCGGTTGCCTACGAGCAGTACTTC.